The table lists the clone carrying this T cell receptor beta chain with a count of one. Its antigen is as yet unknown. This sample is drawn from a study of cytomegalovirus exposure and HLA in healthy donors. General study points: Earlier analysis looked at TCR beta V segments, and most were productive about 90% or about 30% of the time. Apart from CMV serostatus, no immune exposure information was available. Published work reported that the classifier diagnosed cytomegalovirus status with high specificity and sensitivity.

The study ran its PCR with 60 Vbeta and 13 Jbeta primers. The data were produced by immunoSEQ multiplex PCR, yet TCRdb's version contains in-frame clones alone and is incomplete. The sample holds 95,000 to 150,000 clones, about three quarters seen once. This CDR3 region has 16 residues. Germline CDR1 SGHVS, CDR2 FQNEAQ. Trimming at V came to 6 bases and at J to 3 bases, leaving 6 bases not matched to a gene. The chain combines TRBV7-8 with TRBJ1-5; 12 nucleotides agree with TRBD1. Material: PBMCs. This sequence was found in a woman under 40 in good health and CMV-seropositive. The CDR3 DNA reads TGTGCCAGCAGTTCCGGGACAGGGGGCCCCAATCAGCCCCAGCATTTT. It yields the protein CASSSGTGGPNQPQHF.